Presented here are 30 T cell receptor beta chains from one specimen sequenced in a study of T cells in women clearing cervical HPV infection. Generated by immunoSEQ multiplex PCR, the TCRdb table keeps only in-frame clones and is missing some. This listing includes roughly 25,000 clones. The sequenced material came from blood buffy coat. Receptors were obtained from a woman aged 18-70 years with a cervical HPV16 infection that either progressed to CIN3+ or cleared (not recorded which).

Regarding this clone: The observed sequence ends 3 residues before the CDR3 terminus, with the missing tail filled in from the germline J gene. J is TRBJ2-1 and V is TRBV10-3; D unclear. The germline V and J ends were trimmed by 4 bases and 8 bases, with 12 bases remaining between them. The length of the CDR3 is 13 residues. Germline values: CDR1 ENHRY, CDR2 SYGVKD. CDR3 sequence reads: CAISAVPQDEQFF. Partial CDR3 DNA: TGTGCCATCAGTGCTGTTCCGCAGGATGAG.

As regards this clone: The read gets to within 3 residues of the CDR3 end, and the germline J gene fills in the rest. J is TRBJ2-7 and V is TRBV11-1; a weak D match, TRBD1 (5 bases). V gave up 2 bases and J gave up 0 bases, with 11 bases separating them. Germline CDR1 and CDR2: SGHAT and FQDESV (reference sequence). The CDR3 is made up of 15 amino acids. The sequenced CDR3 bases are TGTGCCAGCAGCTTAAATGTGGGGCCCTCCTACGAG. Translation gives CASSLNVGPSYE. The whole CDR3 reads CASSLNVGPSYEQYF. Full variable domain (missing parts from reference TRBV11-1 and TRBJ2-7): EAEVAQSPRYKITEKSQAVAFWCDPISGHATLYWYRQILGQGPELLVQFQDESVVDDSQLPKDRFSAERLKGVDSTLKIQPAELGDSAMYLCASSLNVGPSYEQYFGPGTRLTVT.

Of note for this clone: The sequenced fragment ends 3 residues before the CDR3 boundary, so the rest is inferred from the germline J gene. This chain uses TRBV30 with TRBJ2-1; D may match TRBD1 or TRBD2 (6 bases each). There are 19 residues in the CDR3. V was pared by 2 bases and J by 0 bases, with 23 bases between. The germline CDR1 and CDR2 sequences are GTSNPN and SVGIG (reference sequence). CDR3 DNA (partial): TGTGCCTGGAGTCCTCGAGGAGGGACACCCGAAAGCTCCTACAATGAG. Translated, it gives CAWSPRGGTPESSYNE. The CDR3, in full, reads CAWSPRGGTPESSYNEQFF.

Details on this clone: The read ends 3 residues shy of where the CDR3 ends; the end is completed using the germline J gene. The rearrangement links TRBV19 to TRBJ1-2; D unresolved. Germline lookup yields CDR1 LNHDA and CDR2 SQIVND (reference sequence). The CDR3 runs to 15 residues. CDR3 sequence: CASSILAGGYNDYTF. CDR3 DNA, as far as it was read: TGTGCCAGTAGTATATTAGCGGGTGGTTACAATGAC. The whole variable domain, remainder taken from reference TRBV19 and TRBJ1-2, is DGGITQSPKYLFRKEGQNVTLSCEQNLNHDAMYWYRQDPGQGLRLIYYSQIVNDFQKGDIAEGYSVSREKKESFPLTVTSAQKNPTAFYLCASSILAGGYNDYTFGSGTRLTVV.

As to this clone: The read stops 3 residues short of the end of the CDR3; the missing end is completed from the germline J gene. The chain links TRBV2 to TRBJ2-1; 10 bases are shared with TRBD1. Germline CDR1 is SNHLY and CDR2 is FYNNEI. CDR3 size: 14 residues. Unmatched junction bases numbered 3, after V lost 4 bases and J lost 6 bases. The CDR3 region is CASSVGTGVNEQFF. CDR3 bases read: TGTGCCAGCAGTGTAGGGACAGGGGTCAATGAG.

The CDR3 reads CSVRVGETQYF. CDR3 DNA (partial): TGCAGCGTTCGGGTAGGCGAGACC. This chain joins TRBV29-1 and TRBJ2-5, with unresolved D. Read sequence stops 3 residues before the CDR3 end, and the germline J gene provides the missing end. The germline CDR1 and CDR2 sequences are SQVTM and ANQGSEA. V shed 5 bases and J shed 5 bases, with 9 bases lying between them. The CDR3 spans 11 residues.

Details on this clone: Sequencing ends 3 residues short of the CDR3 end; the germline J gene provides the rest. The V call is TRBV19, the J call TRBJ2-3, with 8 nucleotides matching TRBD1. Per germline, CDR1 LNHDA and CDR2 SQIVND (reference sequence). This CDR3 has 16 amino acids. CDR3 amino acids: CASSGDRTGMLETQYF. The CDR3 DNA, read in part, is TGTGCCAGTAGTGGGGACCGGACAGGGATGTTGGAGACG.

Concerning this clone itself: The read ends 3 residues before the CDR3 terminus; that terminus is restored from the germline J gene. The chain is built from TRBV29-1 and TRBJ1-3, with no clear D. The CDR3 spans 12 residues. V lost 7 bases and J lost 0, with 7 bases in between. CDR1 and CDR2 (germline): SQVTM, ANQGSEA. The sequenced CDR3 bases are TGCAGCGGAGCGAACTCTGGAAACACC. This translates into CSGANSGNT. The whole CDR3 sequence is CSGANSGNTIYF.

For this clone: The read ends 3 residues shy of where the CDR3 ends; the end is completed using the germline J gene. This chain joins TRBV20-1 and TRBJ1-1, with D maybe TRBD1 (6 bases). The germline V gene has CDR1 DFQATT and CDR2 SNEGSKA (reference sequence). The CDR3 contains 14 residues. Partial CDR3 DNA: TGCAGTGCTAGATGGCTGGGGGCTGGTTCGGAG. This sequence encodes CSARWLGAGSE. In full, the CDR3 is CSARWLGAGSEAFF.

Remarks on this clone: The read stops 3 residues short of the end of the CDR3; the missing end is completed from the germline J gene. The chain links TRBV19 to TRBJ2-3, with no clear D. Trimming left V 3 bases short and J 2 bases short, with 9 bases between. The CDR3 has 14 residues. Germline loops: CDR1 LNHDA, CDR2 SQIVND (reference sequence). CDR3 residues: CASSMRHNTDTQYF. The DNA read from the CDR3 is TGTGCCAGTAGTATGCGACACAACACAGATACG.

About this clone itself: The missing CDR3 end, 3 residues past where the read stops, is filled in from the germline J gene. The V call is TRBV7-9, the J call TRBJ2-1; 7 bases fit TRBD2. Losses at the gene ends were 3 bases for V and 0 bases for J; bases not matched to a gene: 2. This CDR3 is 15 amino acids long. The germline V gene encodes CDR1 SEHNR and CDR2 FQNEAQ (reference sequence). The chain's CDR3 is CASSFGRGSYNEQFF. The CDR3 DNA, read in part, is TGTGCCAGCAGCTTTGGGAGGGGCTCCTACAATGAG.

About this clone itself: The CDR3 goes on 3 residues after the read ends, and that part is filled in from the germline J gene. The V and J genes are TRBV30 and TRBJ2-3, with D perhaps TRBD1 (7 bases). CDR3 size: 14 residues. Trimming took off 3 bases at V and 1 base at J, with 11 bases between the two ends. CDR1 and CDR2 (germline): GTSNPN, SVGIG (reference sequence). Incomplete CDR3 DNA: TGTGCCTGGAGGACAGGGACTGGCACAGATACG. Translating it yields CAWRTGTGTDT. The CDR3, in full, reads CAWRTGTGTDTQYF.

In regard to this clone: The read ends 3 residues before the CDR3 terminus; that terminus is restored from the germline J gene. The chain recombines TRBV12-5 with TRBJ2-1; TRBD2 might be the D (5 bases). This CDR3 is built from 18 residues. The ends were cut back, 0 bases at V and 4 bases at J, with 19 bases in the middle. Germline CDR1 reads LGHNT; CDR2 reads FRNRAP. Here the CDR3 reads CASGLVLFARRRYNEQFF. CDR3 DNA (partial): TGTGCTAGTGGTTTGGTACTCTTCGCTCGGCGGAGGTACAATGAG.

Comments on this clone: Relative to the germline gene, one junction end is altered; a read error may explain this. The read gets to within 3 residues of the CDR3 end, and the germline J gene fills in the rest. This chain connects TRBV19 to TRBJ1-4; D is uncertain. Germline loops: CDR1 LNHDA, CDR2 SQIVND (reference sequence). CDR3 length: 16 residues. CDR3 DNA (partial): TGTGCTAGTAGCAAACCCGACCGACTCAGTGATGAAAAA. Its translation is CASSKPDRLSDEK. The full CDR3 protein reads CASSKPDRLSDEKLFF.

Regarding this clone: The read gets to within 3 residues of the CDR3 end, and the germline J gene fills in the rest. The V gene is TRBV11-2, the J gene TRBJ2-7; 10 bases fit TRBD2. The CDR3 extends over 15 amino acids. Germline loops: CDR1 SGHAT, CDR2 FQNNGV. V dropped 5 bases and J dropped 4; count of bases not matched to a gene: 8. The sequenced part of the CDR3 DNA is TGTGCCAGCAGCCTTACAAGCGGGAGGGAATACGAG. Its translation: CASSLTSGREYE. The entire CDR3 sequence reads CASSLTSGREYEQYF.

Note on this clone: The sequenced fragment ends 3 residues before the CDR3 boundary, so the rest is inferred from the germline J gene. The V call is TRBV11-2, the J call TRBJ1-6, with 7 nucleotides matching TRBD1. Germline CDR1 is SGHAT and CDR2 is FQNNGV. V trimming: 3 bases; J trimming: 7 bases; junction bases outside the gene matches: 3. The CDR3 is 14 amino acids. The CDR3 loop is CASSFPGGNSPLHF. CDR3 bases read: TGTGCCAGCAGCTTTCCAGGGGGGAATTCACCC.

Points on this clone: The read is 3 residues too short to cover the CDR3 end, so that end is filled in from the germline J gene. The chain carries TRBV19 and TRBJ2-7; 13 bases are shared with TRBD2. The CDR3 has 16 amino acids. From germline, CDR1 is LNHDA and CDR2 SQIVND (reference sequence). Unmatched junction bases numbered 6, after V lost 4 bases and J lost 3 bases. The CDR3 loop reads CASSTRTSGSGYEQYF. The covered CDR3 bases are TGTGCCAGTAGTACACGGACTAGCGGGAGTGGCTACGAG.

The CDR3 loop is CASSAGTQYF. The DNA read from the CDR3 is TGTGCCAGTTCTGCCGGGACG. The gene calls are TRBV19 and TRBJ2-3; no clear D gene. Read coverage stops 3 residues before the CDR3 terminus; the germline J gene supplies the remainder. CDR1 is LNHDA, CDR2 SQIVND, per germline (reference sequence). The CDR3 contains 10 residues.

The CDR3 sequence is CASSWTGDTGELFF. Partial CDR3 DNA: TGTGCCAGCAGCTGGACAGGGGACACCGGGGAG. V and J are TRBV5-5 and TRBJ2-2, with TRBD1 matching over 9 bases. The read stops 3 residues short of the end of the CDR3; the missing end is completed from the germline J gene. This CDR3 has 14 residues. Germline lookup yields CDR1 SGHKS and CDR2 YYEKEE (reference sequence). Losses at the gene ends were 3 bases for V and 3 bases for J; bases not matched to a gene: 0. The full variable domain, with the rest looked up from reference TRBV5-5 and TRBJ2-2, is DAGVTQSPTHLIKTRGQQVTLRCSPISGHKSVSWYQQVLGQGPQFIFQYYEKEERGRGNFPDRFSARQFPNYSSELNVNALLLGDSALYLCASSWTGDTGELFFGEGSRLTVL.

CDR3 loop: CASSLLAVNTEAFF. Incomplete CDR3 DNA: TGTGCCAGTAGTCTTTTGGCGGTGAACACTGAA. The chain carries TRBV19 and TRBJ1-1; no firm D call. Read sequence stops 3 residues before the CDR3 end, and the germline J gene provides the missing end. Between the trimmed V and J ends, which lost 5 bases and 0 bases, there was a span of 10 bases. The CDR3 is made up of 14 amino acids. CDR1 and CDR2 (germline): LNHDA, SQIVND (reference sequence).

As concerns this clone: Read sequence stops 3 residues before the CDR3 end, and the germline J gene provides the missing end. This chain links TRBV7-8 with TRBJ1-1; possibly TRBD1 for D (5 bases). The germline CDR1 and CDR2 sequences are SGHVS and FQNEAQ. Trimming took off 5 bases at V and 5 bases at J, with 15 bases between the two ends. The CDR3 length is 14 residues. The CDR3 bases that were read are TGTGCCAGCAGCCCAAGCGGGGGTCGGACTGAA. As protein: CASSPSGGRTE. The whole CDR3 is CASSPSGGRTEAFF.

The CDR3 reads CAITTSGKYDYTF. The sequenced part of the CDR3 DNA is TGTGCCATCACGACTAGCGGAAAATACGAC. The V call is TRBV2, the J call TRBJ1-2; D unclear. The read ends 3 residues before the CDR3 terminus; that terminus is restored from the germline J gene. Germline V gives CDR1 SNHLY, CDR2 FYNNEI. The CDR3 sequence is 13 residues long.

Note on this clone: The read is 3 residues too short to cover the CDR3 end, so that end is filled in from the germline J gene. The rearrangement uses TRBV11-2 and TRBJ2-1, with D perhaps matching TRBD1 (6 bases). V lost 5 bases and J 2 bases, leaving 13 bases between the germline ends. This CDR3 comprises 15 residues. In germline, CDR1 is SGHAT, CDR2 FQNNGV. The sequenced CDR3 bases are TGTGCCAGCAGCCCAAACAGGGATCCCTACAATGAG. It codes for CASSPNRDPYNE. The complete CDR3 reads CASSPNRDPYNEQFF. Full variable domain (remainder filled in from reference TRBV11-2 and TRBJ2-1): EAGVAQSPRYKIIEKRQSVAFWCNPISGHATLYWYQQILGQGPKLLIQFQNNGVVDDSQLPKDRFSAERLKGVDSTLKIQPAKLEDSAVYLCASSPNRDPYNEQFFGPGTRLTVL.

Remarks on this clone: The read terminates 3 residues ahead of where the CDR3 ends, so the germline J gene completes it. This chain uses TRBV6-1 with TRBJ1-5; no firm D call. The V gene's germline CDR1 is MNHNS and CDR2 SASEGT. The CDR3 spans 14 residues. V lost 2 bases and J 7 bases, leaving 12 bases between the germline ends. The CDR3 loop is CASSEIRGVQPQHF. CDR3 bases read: TGTGCCAGCAGTGAAATTCGGGGAGTACAGCCC.

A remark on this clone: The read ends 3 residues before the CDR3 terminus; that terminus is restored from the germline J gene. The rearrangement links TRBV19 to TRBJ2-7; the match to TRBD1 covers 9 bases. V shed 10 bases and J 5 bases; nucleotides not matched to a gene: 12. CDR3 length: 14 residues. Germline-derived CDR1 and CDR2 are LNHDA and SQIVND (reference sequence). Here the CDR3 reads CATRGRGQGHEQYF. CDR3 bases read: TGTGCCACCCGAGGGCGGGGACAGGGCCACGAG.

The sequenced part of the CDR3 DNA is TGTGCCAGCAGCCTGGGGCAGTCCTACGAC. Its protein product is CASSLGQSYD. The CDR3 as a whole reads CASSLGQSYDYTF. The V and J genes are TRBV7-9 and TRBJ1-2; D is possibly TRBD1 (5 bases). Read coverage stops 3 residues before the CDR3 terminus; the germline J gene supplies the remainder. The CDR3 totals 13 residues. Germline values: CDR1 SEHNR, CDR2 FQNEAQ (reference sequence).

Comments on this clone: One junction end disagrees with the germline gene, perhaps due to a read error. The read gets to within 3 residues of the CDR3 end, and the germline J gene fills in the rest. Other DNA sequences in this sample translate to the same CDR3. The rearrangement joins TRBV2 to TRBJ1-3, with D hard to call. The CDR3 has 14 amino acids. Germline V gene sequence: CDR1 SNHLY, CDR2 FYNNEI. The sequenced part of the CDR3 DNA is TGTGCCAGCACCGCCGACATCTCTGGAAACACT. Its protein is CASTADISGNT. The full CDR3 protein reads CASTADISGNTIYF.

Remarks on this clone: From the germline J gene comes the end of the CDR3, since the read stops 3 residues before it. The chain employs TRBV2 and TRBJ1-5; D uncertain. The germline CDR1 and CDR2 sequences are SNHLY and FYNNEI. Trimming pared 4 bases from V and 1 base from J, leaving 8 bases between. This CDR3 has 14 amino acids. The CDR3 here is CASSGRRSNQPQHF. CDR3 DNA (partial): TGTGCCAGCAGTGGTCGCAGAAGCAATCAGCCC.

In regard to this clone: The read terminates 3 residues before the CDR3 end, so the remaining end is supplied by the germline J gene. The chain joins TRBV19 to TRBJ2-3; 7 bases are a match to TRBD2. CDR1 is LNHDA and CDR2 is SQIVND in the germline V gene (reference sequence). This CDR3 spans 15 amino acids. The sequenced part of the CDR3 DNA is TGTGCCAGTAGCCTCCTCGGGGGGAAGAATCAGCCG. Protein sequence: CASSLLGGKNQP. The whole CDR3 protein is CASSLLGGKNQPQYF.

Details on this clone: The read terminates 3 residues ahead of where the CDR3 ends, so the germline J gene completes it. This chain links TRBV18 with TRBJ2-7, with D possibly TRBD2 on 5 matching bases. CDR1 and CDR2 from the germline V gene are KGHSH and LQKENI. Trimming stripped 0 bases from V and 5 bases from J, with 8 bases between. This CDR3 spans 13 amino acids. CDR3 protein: CASSPPSGDEQYF. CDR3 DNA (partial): TGTGCCAGCTCACCACCCTCCGGGGACGAG.